This T cell receptor (beta chain) originates from a study of early T cells in non-severe SARS-CoV-2 infection. For the study at large: The chains were unpaired, and the sequenced material was bulk RNA from unsorted whole blood. Notes on the study in general: Anti-spike CD8 responses were favored by VDJdb matching, which missed private and CD4 specificities.

V was pared by 0 bases and J by 3 bases, with 9 bases of the junction left unmatched. Per germline, CDR1 MNHEY and CDR2 SVGEGT. CDR3 length: 18 amino acids. This clonotype has a count of ten or more. Antigen unknown. Researchers attached unique molecular identifiers to individual cDNA molecules. TCRdb reprocessed the 5' RACE reads via MiXCR and lists one record per CDR3 protein. In the table there are about 60,000 distinct CDR3 sequences, roughly 5.9% of which are singletons. The specimen was whole blood. The chain uses TRBV6-2 or TRBV6-3 and TRBJ2-7; the match to TRBD2 covers 12 bases. The TCR comes from an adult who was a healthcare worker with PCR-confirmed SARS-CoV-2 infection or an uninfected control (not recorded which). CDR3 residues: CASSYSSIETSGSYEQYF. CDR3 DNA sequence: TGTGCCAGCAGTTACTCGAGTATTGAGACTAGCGGGAGCTACGAGCAGTACTTC.